This TCR beta chain is drawn from a study of blood T cells in healthy people across ages (dated by TCRdb to about 2015). Regarding the complete study: In model experiments, roughly one uniquely barcoded TCR beta cDNA molecule per two T cells was captured by template switching. To track age-related changes in TCR beta repertoire diversity, the study relied on deep sequencing normalized with unique cDNA molecular identifiers. Four age groups were formed from the donors: young (average approximately 15 years), middle-aged (just under 40), aged (about 62) and long-lived (less than 85). To avoid experimental bias, donors of different ages were randomly spread across the sequencing lanes. The study analyzed two additional independent replicas of 1 million unique cDNA reads from the same blood draw for two donors, one aged 18 to 30 and one aged 80 or older. The study at large found these results: Total diversity estimates from one million sequenced T cells were considered lower bounds and underestimates. Observed TCR beta diversity per million T cells fell roughly linearly with age, and a significant reduction was already apparent by age roughly 40. Compared with the aged group, the long-lived group had more naive CD4+ T cells, fewer expanded clones and increased TCR diversity, a pattern suggesting age selection. Bulk unsorted PBMC profiling prevented conclusive comparison of naive and antigen-experienced compartments. Donor CMV infection status was unknown, potentially confounding age-related changes in expanded clonotypes. A strong correlation was found between observed TCR beta diversity and the percentage of naive T cells measured by flow cytometry.

Library method: 5' RACE. The sequencer was an Illumina HiSeq 2500. A second PCR of about 6 to 11 cycles was performed with a sample-barcoded 5' primer and a J-beta primer mix. Each TCR beta cDNA molecule received a unique molecular identifier from a template-switch 5' adaptor carrying 12 random nucleotides. Each sample yielded at least 3 million CDR3-containing paired-end reads. The Mint cDNA synthesis kit, primed by a TRBC-specific oligonucleotide, was used to synthesize first-strand cDNA from all RNA. Following uracil-DNA glycosylase treatment, all cDNA underwent a first 18-cycle PCR with the universal primers M1SS and BC2_uni_R. In the paper's pipeline: For normalization, 1 million high-quality reads, each with a distinct molecular identifier, were randomly selected from each sample. Instead of being binned into consensus sequences, reads that shared molecular identifiers were thrown out. MiTCR, run with a Q25 quality threshold and the strictest error-elimination algorithm, handled CDR3 identification, clonotype clustering and error correction. A nonparametric unseen species model with Euler transformation was used to estimate lower-bound total TCR beta diversity. Using fastp at Q25 and MiXCR, TCRdb reprocessed the public reads and kept productive beta chains. Each entry is one CDR3 protein sequence, shown with its most common DNA and genes. TCRdb assigned the V and J calls; the authors' analysis was not used. The sample data list fewer than 950,000 distinct CDR3 sequences, and roughly 40% of these were observed just once. Of the sample, around 13% falls within the top ten clones.

Trimming leaves V shorter by 3 bases and J shorter by 2 bases, with the junction holding 9 bases beyond the gene matches. The germline V gene sets CDR1 to LGHNT and CDR2 to FRNRAP. The CDR3 holds 16 amino acids from the cysteine to the phenylalanine. Just CDR3 DNA is preserved here, 48 bases in frame from base 1. Systemically healthy Caucasian individuals from Russia, 39 in total and aged about 6 to 100 years, were included as donors. Roughly 10 milliliters of peripheral blood were drawn from each donor into EDTA-treated Vacutainer tubes. Ficoll-Paque density-gradient centrifugation was used to isolate PBMCs, with at least 7 million obtained per sample. Trizol reagent was used to extract total RNA from the PBMCs, yielding at least 5.5 micrograms per sample. For every donor, an aliquot of PBMCs went through flow cytometry to measure the percentages of naive CD45RAhigh/CD27high T cells. This clonotype was counted between two and nine times. Its antigen remains undetermined. Base-call qualities are not available, and no considerably larger clone is one nucleotide away.

The chain joins TRBV12-5 to TRBJ2-5, with 7 bases in between that match TRBD1. What was sequenced was blood. The TCR sequence derives from a man aged 18 to 30 in good health. The CDR3 is CASGFNRGSGQETQYF. The base sequence is TGTGCTAGTGGTTTTAACAGGGGATCGGGACAAGAGACCCAGTACTTC.